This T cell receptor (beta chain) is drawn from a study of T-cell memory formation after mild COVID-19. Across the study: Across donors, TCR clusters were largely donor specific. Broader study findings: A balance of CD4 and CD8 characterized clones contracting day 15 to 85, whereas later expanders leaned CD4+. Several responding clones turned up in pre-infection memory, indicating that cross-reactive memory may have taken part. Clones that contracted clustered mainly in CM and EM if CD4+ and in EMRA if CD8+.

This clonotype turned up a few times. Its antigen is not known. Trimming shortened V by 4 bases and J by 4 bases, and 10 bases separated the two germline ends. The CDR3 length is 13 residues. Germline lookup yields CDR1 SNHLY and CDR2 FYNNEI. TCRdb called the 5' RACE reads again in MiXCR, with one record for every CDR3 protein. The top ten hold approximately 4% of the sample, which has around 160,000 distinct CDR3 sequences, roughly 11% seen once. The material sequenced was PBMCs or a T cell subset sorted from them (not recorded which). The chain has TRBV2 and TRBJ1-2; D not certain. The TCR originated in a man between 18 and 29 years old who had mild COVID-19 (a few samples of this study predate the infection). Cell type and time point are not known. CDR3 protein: CASSVIESYGYTF. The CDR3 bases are TGTGCCAGCAGTGTGATAGAAAGCTATGGCTACACCTTC.